This T cell receptor (beta chain) was identified during a study of blood T cell repertoires in COVID-19. Study as a whole: Whether acute or convalescent, the COVID-19 samples came from the United States, Italy and Spain. Nucleic acid was either cDNA or gDNA, and it came from T cells, B-cell-depleted T cells, or PBMCs.

Original handling: Quantification of nucleated cells was approximated via reference gene primer amplification. TCRdb's copy holds only in-frame clones and misses some; the assay was immunoSEQ multiplex PCR. Clone size and the V and J calls come from that table; the DNA yielded D and trimming. The sample yields about 270,000 clones, about 88% seen once. This CDR3 has 15 amino acids. V lost 3 bases and J lost 2; bases outside the gene matches: 2. Germline V gene data show CDR1 as SGHNT and CDR2 as YYREEE (reference sequence). A Seattle source enrolled patients during active infection and followed them longitudinally.

This chain joins TRBV5-4 and TRBJ2-3; TRBD2 aligns across 11 bases. Material for sequencing was peripheral blood. The sequence derives from a human donor with COVID-19, enrolled during active disease. The donor label of this sample is uncertain. The CDR3 coding sequence is TGTGCCAGCAGCTCGGGACTAGCGGACACAGATACGCAGTATTTT. Translating it yields CASSSGLADTDTQYF. Drawing the rest from reference TRBV5-4 and TRBJ2-3, the complete variable domain is ETGVTQSPTHLIKTRGQQVTLRCSSQSGHNTVSWYQQALGQGPQFIFQYYREEENGRGNFPPRFSGLQFPNYSSELNVNALELDDSALYLCASSSGLADTDTQYFGPGTRLTVL.